This T cell receptor (beta chain) was obtained from a study of control samples from healthy donors and cancer patients (dated by TCRdb to the early 2020s). Library generation was performed with the immunoSEQ multiplex PCR assay. In TCRdb, the immuneACCESS table is reduced to in-frame sequences with V and J assigned. These tables do not hold every clone; where another copy was compared, an unresolved V gene accounts for under half, and the others remain unexplained. The sample includes about 60,000 clones, with just over 90% observed a single time. 0.95% to 1.5% of the sample lies in the top ten. Notes on this clone: This receptor's antigen is unknown. It has no much larger one-base neighbor in the sample; base qualities were not kept.

CDR1 and CDR2 are drawn from the germline V gene (reference sequence): LNHDA, SQIVND. Trimming takes 2 bases from V and 3 bases from J, and the germline ends sit 7 bases apart. Its CDR3 holds 13 amino acids, cysteine through phenylalanine. Left in the record is the CDR3 DNA by itself, 39 bases read in frame from the first base. The chain is assembled from TRBV19 and TRBJ1-1, and the D gene may be TRBD1, 5 bases matching. The source is a woman aged 45-65 years with colorectal cancer. The sequenced material came from PBMCs. The nucleotide sequence is given as TGTGCCAGTAGTATACAGGGTGACACTGAAGCTTTCTTT. Translated, it gives CASSIQGDTEAFF.